This T cell receptor (beta chain) comes out of a study of T cells after yellow fever vaccination. Study-level information: Fractions of low cell number were prepared using SMART-Seq v4 Ultra Low Input. Findings of the study overall: Clonotype sharing between CD4 and CD8 compartments was small. Reappearing after the booster were most of the clones from primary vaccination (about 95% CD4, 88% CD8).

Germline V lookup: CDR1 SNHLY, CDR2 FYNNEI. V lost 11 bases, J lost 3 bases, and 16 bases lay in between. The CDR3 runs to 13 residues. 5'RACE template switching generated TCR cDNA, adding a universal primer site and UMIs. TCRdb passed the 5' RACE reads through MiXCR, listing each CDR3 protein once. The top ten clones hold 17% of a sample with about 500,000 distinct CDR3 sequences, about 15% of them seen once. About this clonotype: Its antigen is not known.

The clonotype comes from a man aged 18 to 29 who received the YFV17D yellow fever vaccine. The rearrangement uses TRBV2 and TRBJ1-1; D ambiguous. Here the sequenced sample was PBMCs, taken roughly 5 days after the first yellow fever vaccination. The CDR3 loop is CAVSREPDTEAFF. Here the CDR3 DNA reads TGTGCCGTCAGTCGAGAGCCGGACACTGAAGCTTTCTTT.